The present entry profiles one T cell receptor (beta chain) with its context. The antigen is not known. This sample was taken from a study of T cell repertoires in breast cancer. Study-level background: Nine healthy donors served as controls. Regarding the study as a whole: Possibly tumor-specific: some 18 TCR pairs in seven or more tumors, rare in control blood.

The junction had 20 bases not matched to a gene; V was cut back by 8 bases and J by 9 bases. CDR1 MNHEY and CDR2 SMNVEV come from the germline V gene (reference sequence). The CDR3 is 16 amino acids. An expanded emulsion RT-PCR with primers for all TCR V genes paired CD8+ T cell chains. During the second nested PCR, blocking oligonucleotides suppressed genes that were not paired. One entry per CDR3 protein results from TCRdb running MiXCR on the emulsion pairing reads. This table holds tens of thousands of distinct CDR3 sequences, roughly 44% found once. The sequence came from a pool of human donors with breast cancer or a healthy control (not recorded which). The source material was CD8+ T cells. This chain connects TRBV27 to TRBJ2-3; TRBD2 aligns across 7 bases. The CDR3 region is CASYDSAAGATHTQYF. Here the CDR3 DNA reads TGTGCCAGCTATGACTCCGCTGCGGGAGCGACTCACACGCAGTATTTT.